This is a list of T cell receptor beta chains from one sample in a study of T-cell reconstitution after alpha-beta-depleted transplantation in children. TCRdb processed the PCR reads anew with MiXCR; each CDR3 protein has one entry. In the table there are fewer than 120,000 distinct CDR3 sequences, 9% to 12% of which are singletons. Source: PBMCs from the stem cell graft donor, taken from the stem cell graft. These receptors were taken from a human donor who donated a stem cell graft to a child with acute lymphoblastic leukemia. Each CDR3 is given with its conserved first and last residue. The D gene is left open where the match is weak. Size is omitted from some rows. Given values are once, few, many or a class for expanded clones.

>TRBJ1-2|many|TRBD1|TRBV29-1
TGCAGCGTTCTTAATACAGGGGCCAACTATGGCTACACCTTC
CSVLNTGANYGYTF
>TRBJ2-5|many|TRBD2|TRBV7-2
TGTGCCAGCAGCTTATCCAGGGAGGGAGAGACCCAGTACTTC
CASSLSREGETQYF
>TRBJ1-1|many|NA|TRBV29-1
TGCAGCGGTGGGGGCGAAGTTGGAGCTTTCTTT
CSGGGEVGAFF
>TRBJ2-1|many|TRBD2|TRBV20-1
TGCAGTGCTAGGGGGACTAGCGGGATCTATGAGCAGTTCTTC
CSARGTSGIYEQFF
>TRBJ1-2|many|NA|TRBV5-5
TGTGCCAGCAGCCCGGACCTAAACTATGGCTACACCTTC
CASSPDLNYGYTF
>TRBJ1-4|many|NA|TRBV24-1
TGTGCCACCAGTGATAATGGGGAAAAACTGTTTTTT
CATSDNGEKLFF
>TRBJ2-1|NA|TRBD2|TRBV7-9
TGTGCCAGCAGCTTAACTAGCGGGAACTACAATGAGCAGTTCTTC
CASSLTSGNYNEQFF
>TRBJ1-1|many|NA|TRBV6-2/TRBV6-3
TGTGCCAGCAGTTACTCTCGACAGAGGAACACTGAAGCTTTCTTT
CASSYSRQRNTEAFF
>TRBJ2-7|many|NA|TRBV5-1
TGCGCCAGCAGCTCCGGGACGCAGGGGTACGAGCAGTACTTC
CASSSGTQGYEQYF
>TRBJ2-3|NA|TRBD1|TRBV6-1
TGTGCCAGCAGTCCCTTTCGACAGGGGTCCACAGATACGCAGTATTTT
CASSPFRQGSTDTQYF